What follows is one T cell receptor (beta chain) and its context. This sample also contains other DNA sequences that code for the same CDR3. This CDR3 comprises 11 residues. Deletions cut 3 bases from V and 6 bases from J, with 5 bases between. From germline, CDR1 is SEHNR and CDR2 FQNEAQ (reference sequence). The assay was immunoSEQ multiplex PCR, and TCRdb's table has in-frame clones only and misses some. This table has a few hundred thousand clones, 65% to 85% appearing once. This record belongs to a study of cytomegalovirus exposure and HLA in healthy donors. The material sequenced was PBMCs. This clonotype originated in a woman aged 25 to 45 in good health and CMV-seropositive. The chain carries TRBV7-9 and TRBJ1-1; D not resolved. The CDR3 loop is CASSFSSEAFF. CDR3 nucleotide sequence: TGTGCCAGCAGCTTCTCGTCTGAAGCTTTCTTT.